Listed below are T cell receptor beta chains from one sample, sequenced in a study of T cells after posttransplantation cyclophosphamide. Profiled with immunoSEQ multiplex PCR; TCRdb holds only in-frame clones, not every one. Of 4,000 or so clones detected, more than 70% appear once; the ten largest clones hold roughly three fifths. The sample consisted of PBMCs, taken after allogeneic stem cell transplant with calcineurin inhibitor and methotrexate. The receptors derive from a female patient aged 50 to 65 who received an allogeneic stem cell transplant from an unrelated donor, was CMV-positive, and had acute and chronic GVHD. Some T cells may originate from the graft donor. The CDR3 runs from the conserved cysteine through the conserved F or W. The order of the fields is D gene, clone size, V gene, J gene, CDR3 DNA, CDR3 protein. D genes are given only for firm matches. Clone size, where shown, is once, few, many, or a class for clones that have expanded.

.,.,TRBV15,TRBJ2-1,TGTGCCACCAGCAGAGATTACCCCCTTTCTACCTACAATGAGCAGTTCTTC,CATSRDYPLSTYNEQFF
.,once,TRBV7-6,TRBJ2-7,TGTGCCAGCAGCTTCGGCGCCTCGGGGGGCAAACCCTACGAGCAGTACTTC,CASSFGASGGKPYEQYF
.,.,TRBV9,TRBJ2-3,TGTGCCAGCAGCGTAGAGGGGTCGAGTACGCAGTATTTT,CASSVEGSSTQYF
TRBD1,.,TRBV28,TRBJ1-1,TGTGCCAGCAGTGTACAGGGGGGGGAAGCTTTCTTT,CASSVQGGEAFF
TRBD2,.,TRBV18,TRBJ2-1,TGTGCCAGCTCTCTGAACCTAGCGGGAGGGGACAATGAGCAGTTCTTC,CASSLNLAGGDNEQFF
TRBD1,.,TRBV5-6,TRBJ1-2,TGTGCCAGCTGCCTCAGGACAGGGCTCTATGGCTACACCTTC,CASCLRTGLYGYTF
.,large,TRBV19,TRBJ1-1,TGTGCCAGTAGTCCCTCCGGGACAAACACTGAAGCTTTCTTT,CASSPSGTNTEAFF
.,.,TRBV2,TRBJ2-1,TGTGCCAGCAGTGAAGACAGGGTCAATGAGCAGTTCTTC,CASSEDRVNEQFF
TRBD2,.,TRBV30,TRBJ2-1,TGTGCCTGGAGTAAGGGACTAGCGGCCTACAATGAGCAGTTCTTC,CAWSKGLAAYNEQFF
.,.,TRBV5-4,TRBJ1-1,TGTGCCAGCAGCTACAGTACTGAAGCTTTCTTT,CASSYSTEAFF
.,.,TRBV19,TRBJ2-2,TGTGCCAGTAGTAAGCGTTCCGGGGAGCTGTTTTTT,CASSKRSGELFF
TRBD2,.,TRBV28,TRBJ2-1,TGTGCCAGCAGTGATAGCGGGAGGGTGGTCAATGAGCAGTTCTTC,CASSDSGRVVNEQFF
.,.,TRBV5-1,TRBJ1-5,TGCGCCAGCAGCTTCAGGGGAGGCAATCAGCCCCAGCATTTT,CASSFRGGNQPQHF
.,.,TRBV19,TRBJ1-2,TGTGCCAGTAGTATCGACAGGAGGAAGTATGGTGTCTATGGCTACACCTTC,CASSIDRRKYGVYGYTF
.,.,TRBV6-5,TRBJ1-1,TGTGCCAGCAGTTACGAGGACACGCGGACTGAAGCTTTCTTT,CASSYEDTRTEAFF